Below, one TCR beta chain is given with its context. Its antigen is unknown. Primers for the PCR totalled 60 Vbeta and 13 Jbeta. Per the authors' pipeline: An analysis performed later counted 70 million to 90 million unique TCR beta chains (roughly 11 million of them shared). This table comes from immunoSEQ multiplex PCR, and its TCRdb copy is limited to in-frame clones, with some not included. V and J calls and clone size are those listed in that table; D and trimming were worked out from the DNA. The sample contains under 85,000 clones, roughly four fifths of which appear only once. This specimen comes from a study of cytomegalovirus exposure and HLA in healthy donors. Study findings and constraints: Reported findings show TCR beta sequences accurately forecast HLA-A and HLA-B alleles in most subjects. After further analysis at a later stage, 15,000 to 20,000 TCR beta sequences were associated with HLA alleles at 0.05 false discovery rate. Owing to their indistinguishability, certain V segments, notably TRBV6-2 and TRBV6-3, were excluded.

V was trimmed by 2 bases and J by 7 bases, leaving 15 bases between them. The germline V gene has CDR1 MNHNS and CDR2 SASEGT. The CDR3 consists of 14 residues. This receptor was obtained from a woman in her thirties in good health and CMV-seropositive. The sample comprised PBMCs. V is TRBV6-1 and J is TRBJ2-7; perhaps TRBD2 as D (5 bases). As DNA, the CDR3 is TGTGCCAGCAGTGAATACGGGATTACGAGGGAGCAGTACTTC. Amino acids: CASSEYGITREQYF.